These 24 T cell receptor beta chains share one sample of origin, sequenced in a study of cytomegalovirus exposure and HLA in healthy donors. The PCR was carried out with 60 Vbeta primers and 13 Jbeta primers. Clones were read by immunoSEQ multiplex PCR, and TCRdb kept only the in-frame ones, dropping some. This table has approximately 160,000 clones, over 80% appearing once. The sample was PBMCs. The receptors were gathered from a woman aged 45-65 years in good health and CMV-seropositive.

A remark on this clone: The same CDR3 can be traced to other DNA sequences in this sample. The J gene is TRBJ1-2, the V gene TRBV7-9; D gene uncertain. Trimming took off 2 bases at V and 7 bases at J, with 8 bases between the two ends. The germline CDR1 and CDR2 sequences are SEHNR and FQNEAQ (reference sequence). The CDR3 spans 12 residues. The CDR3 spells CASSLPPGGYTF. The CDR3, as DNA: TGTGCCAGCAGCTTACCCCCGGGTGGCTACACCTTC.

The chain links TRBV5-1 to TRBJ2-5; 8 nucleotides match TRBD2. V gave up 4 bases and J gave up 3 bases; unmatched junction bases: 5. Germline V lookup: CDR1 SGHRS, CDR2 YFSETQ. CDR3 length equals 14 residues. The CDR3 nucleotides are TGCGCCAGCAGCAAGCTTAGCGGGGAAGAGACCCAGTACTTC. Protein product: CASSKLSGEETQYF.

J is TRBJ2-7 and V is TRBV7-2, with TRBD2 identical over 9 bases. The germline V gene has CDR1 SGHTA and CDR2 FQGNSA. The J segment lost 2 bases and the V segment lost 4 bases, leaving 3 bases of the junction unmatched. This CDR3 spans 14 amino acids. The CDR3: CASSWGGGAYEQYF. CDR3 DNA sequence: TGTGCCAGCAGCTGGGGCGGGGGGGCCTACGAGCAGTACTTC.

The V gene is TRBV5-1, the J gene TRBJ2-5; TRBD2 matches at 13 bases. Germline V CDR1 and CDR2: SGHRS, YFSETQ. With V trimmed by 4 bases and J by 1 base, 4 bases remained unmatched. This CDR3 spans 16 amino acids. In DNA form, the CDR3 reads TGCGCCAGCAGCCCTGGGACTAGCGGGGTCCAAGAGACCCAGTACTTC. As protein: CASSPGTSGVQETQYF. The full variable domain, in which reference TRBV5-1 and TRBJ2-5 provide the parts outside the CDR3, is KAGVTQTPRYLIKTRGQQVTLSCSPISGHRSVSWYQQTPGQGLQFLFEYFSETQRNKGNFPGRFSGRQFSNSRSEMNVSTLELGDSALYLCASSPGTSGVQETQYFGPGTRLLVL.

The chain has TRBV11-2 and TRBJ2-7, with 8 bases identical to TRBD2. The V and J ends lost 3 bases and 9 bases, in that order; junction bases with no gene match: 10. This CDR3 spans 14 amino acids. Germline CDR1 is SGHAT and CDR2 is FQNNGV. In DNA form, the CDR3 reads TGTGCCAGCAGCTTGGGTGCGGGACTAGTAGCGCAGTACTTC. Translating gives CASSLGAGLVAQYF.

J is TRBJ2-1 and V is TRBV29-1, with D possibly TRBD1 on 5 matching bases. CDR1 SQVTM and CDR2 ANQGSEA come from the germline V gene. Trimming pared 3 bases from V and 1 base from J, leaving 16 bases between. The CDR3 sequence is 16 residues long. The DNA for the CDR3 is TGCAGCGTTGAGACCCCGCCAGGGCGATCCTACAATGAGCAGTTCTTC. Its protein is CSVETPPGRSYNEQFF.

DNA of the CDR3: TGTGCCAGCAGCATACAGACTAGCCCCATCTACAATGAGCAGTTCTTC. This encodes CASSIQTSPIYNEQFF. The rearrangement joins TRBV9 to TRBJ2-1, with 7 bases identical to TRBD2. This CDR3 region has 16 residues. Per the germline V gene, CDR1 is SGDLS and CDR2 is YYNGEE. Germline trimming cut 4 bases from V and 3 bases from J; bases unmatched to any gene: 10.

The CDR3 nucleotides are TGTGCCAGCAGCCAGGGCACGGGGGGCCCCTACGAGCAGTACTTC. It yields the protein CASSQGTGGPYEQYF. V usage is TRBV4-2 and J usage is TRBJ2-7; a weak D match, TRBD2 (7 bases). Germline CDR1 LGHNA, CDR2 YNFKEQ. This CDR3 is 15 amino acids long. The V end was cut by 3 bases, the J end by 2 bases, with 14 bases between.

V gene TRBV7-3 combines with J gene TRBJ2-1; D may be TRBD2 (5 bases). This CDR3 region has 14 residues. Trimming removed 2 bases at V and 7 bases at J, with 12 bases between. CDR1 and CDR2 (germline): SGHTA, FQGTGA. The CDR3, as DNA: TGTGCCAGCAGCTTAGACGGGGTGGGGAATGAGCAGTTCTTC. As protein: CASSLDGVGNEQFF.

The chain is built from TRBV7-8 and TRBJ2-7; TRBD1 aligns across 9 bases. V shed 3 bases and J 3 bases; nucleotides not matched to a gene: 12. The CDR3 totals 17 residues. Germline values: CDR1 SGHVS, CDR2 FQNEAQ. This CDR3 reads CASSFTTPGQGGYEQYF. The CDR3 DNA follows: TGTGCCAGCAGCTTTACCACACCGGGACAGGGTGGCTACGAGCAGTACTTC.

This clone was picked up a small number of times. Other nucleotide sequences in the sample specify the same CDR3. The J gene is TRBJ1-2, the V gene TRBV7-2, with no clear D. The CDR3 extends over 12 amino acids. Looked up from germline, CDR1 is SGHTA and CDR2 is FQGNSA. Trimming pared 5 bases from V and 2 bases from J, leaving 6 bases between. In DNA, the CDR3 is TGTGCCAGCAGCGGAGAAAACTATGGCTACACCTTC. The encoded protein is CASSGENYGYTF.

The table lists this clone with a few counts. The chain is built from TRBV9 and TRBJ1-1, with D unclear. The CDR3 is made up of 12 amino acids. Trimming removed 2 bases from V and 10 bases from J, with 12 bases in between. Germline V gene lookup returns CDR1 SGDLS and CDR2 YYNGEE. This CDR3 is CASSVEGRGAFF. Here the CDR3 DNA reads TGTGCCAGCAGCGTCGAGGGTCGGGGAGCTTTCTTT.

This clone was recorded only once. The rearrangement joins TRBV7-2 to TRBJ1-2, with D perhaps TRBD1 (5 bases). The CDR3 has 16 amino acids. CDR1 and CDR2 (germline): SGHTA, FQGNSA. V was clipped by 3 bases and J by 0 bases, with 14 bases between them. As DNA, the CDR3 is TGTGCCAGCAGCTTGGCTACAGGCTTAACTAACTATGGCTACACCTTC. Its protein product is CASSLATGLTNYGYTF.

The chain is built from TRBV11-2 and TRBJ1-2; 7 bases are shared with TRBD1. The germline CDR1 and CDR2 sequences are SGHAT and FQNNGV. The CDR3 has 14 residues. J was trimmed by 5 bases and V by 5 bases; bases with no gene match: 8. This CDR3 is CASSPAQGRYGYTF. The CDR3 nucleotides are TGTGCCAGCAGCCCCGCACAGGGGCGATATGGCTACACCTTC.

The gene calls are TRBV29-1 and TRBJ2-5; the match to TRBD2 covers 8 bases. The CDR3 extends over 13 amino acids. Germline V gene sequence: CDR1 SQVTM, CDR2 ANQGSEA. Losses at the gene ends were 7 bases for V and 5 bases for J; bases not matched to a gene: 9. Here the CDR3 reads CSGGGTSSETQYF. The CDR3 bases are TGCAGCGGCGGGGGGACATCCTCCGAGACCCAGTACTTC.

The chain links TRBV29-1 to TRBJ2-1, with 7 bases lining up with TRBD2. Germline V CDR1 and CDR2: SQVTM, ANQGSEA. Trimming removed 4 bases from V and 5 bases from J; junction bases left unmatched: 8. The CDR3 sequence is 14 residues long. The DNA for the CDR3 is TGCAGCGTTGTGGCTAGCGGCAGGGACAATGAGCAGTTCTTC. Its protein is CSVVASGRDNEQFF.

This clone appeared a few times. This chain joins TRBV6-6 and TRBJ2-7, with D tentatively TRBD2 (6 bases). Germline CDR1 is MNHNY and CDR2 is SVGAGI (reference sequence). This CDR3 has 15 residues. Trimming took off 0 bases at V and 6 bases at J, with 15 bases between the two ends. The CDR3 coding sequence is TGTGCCAGCAGTTACTCGCCGACTAGTTCGGGCGAGCAGTACTTC. Translation: CASSYSPTSSGEQYF.

The genes are TRBV7-9 and TRBJ2-1; 13 bases map to TRBD2. Germline trimming cut 5 bases from V and 8 bases from J; bases unmatched to any gene: 9. The CDR3 spans 16 residues. Germline V gene sequence: CDR1 SEHNR, CDR2 FQNEAQ (reference sequence). In DNA form, the CDR3 reads TGTGCCAGCAGCCCATGGACTAGCGGGAGTGGGGATGAGCAGTTCTTC. This gives the protein CASSPWTSGSGDEQFF. Supplemented by reference TRBV7-9 and TRBJ2-1, the full variable domain reads DTGVSQNPRHKITKRGQNVTFRCDPISEHNRLYWYRQTLGQGPEFLTYFQNEAQLEKSRLLSDRFSAERPKGSFSTLEIQRTEQGDSAMYLCASSPWTSGSGDEQFFGPGTRLTVL.

This chain joins TRBV21-1 and TRBJ1-4. TRBV21-1 is termed a pseudogene. CDR3 size: 14 residues. CDR3 DNA: TGTGCCAGCAGCAGGACGGGGTTTGATGAAAAACTGTTTTTT. Translating gives CASSRTGFDEKLFF.

V is TRBV29-1 and J is TRBJ1-3; D possibly corresponds to TRBD1 (6 bases). Trimming stripped 4 bases from V and 1 base from J, with 8 bases between. Looked up from germline, CDR1 is SQVTM and CDR2 is ANQGSEA. This CDR3 has 13 residues. CDR3: CSVAQGSGNTIYF. In DNA form, the CDR3 reads TGCAGCGTTGCACAGGGATCTGGAAACACCATATATTTT.

This clone has just a few counts. The chain is built from TRBV7-8 and TRBJ2-7; tentatively, D is TRBD2 (6 bases). Germline values: CDR1 SGHVS, CDR2 FQNEAQ. The CDR3 length is 15 residues. Trimming removed 1 base at V and 1 base at J, with 11 bases between. Here the CDR3 DNA reads TGTGCCAGCAGCTTAGGTAGTAGCGGATCCTACGAGCAGTACTTC. It translates to CASSLGSSGSYEQYF.

This clone was detected a few times. The V gene is TRBV2, the J gene TRBJ1-2; TRBD1 matches at 9 bases. CDR1 SNHLY and CDR2 FYNNEI come from the germline V gene. The trim removed 4 bases at V and 3 bases at J, leaving 0 bases unmatched. The CDR3 is 13 residues long. DNA of the CDR3: TGTGCCAGCAGTGGACAGGGGGACTATGGCTACACCTTC. Its protein product is CASSGQGDYGYTF.

As to this clone: The junction departs from the called germline gene at one end, perhaps through a read error. The chain employs TRBV7-3 and TRBJ1-1; no reliable D call. CDR3 length: 12 residues. CDR1 and CDR2 (germline): SGHTA, FQGTGA. The CDR3 loop reads CTSSSGREEAFF. As DNA, the CDR3 is TGTACCAGCAGTTCCGGACGGGAAGAAGCTTTCTTT.

V is TRBV7-9 and J is TRBJ2-7, with D unresolved. V gave up 5 bases and J gave up 9 bases, with 14 bases separating them. The CDR3 covers 12 residues. The germline gives CDR1 SEHNR, CDR2 FQNEAQ (reference sequence). CDR3 region: CASSPSGSGQYF. In DNA, the CDR3 is TGTGCCAGCAGCCCCTCGGGTTCGGGGCAGTACTTC.